A selection of T cell receptor beta chains follows, all from one sample in a study of blood T cell repertoires in COVID-19. Only in-frame clones appear in the TCRdb table, and some are missing; sequencing was by immunoSEQ multiplex PCR. The profile covers 200,000 to 300,000 clones, with approximately 86% appearing a single time and more than 0.55% taken by the ten largest. What was sequenced was peripheral blood. Receptor source: a human donor in a cohort sampled during active COVID-19. The CDR3 runs from the conserved cysteine through the conserved F or W.

cdr3_length: 16; v_call: TRBV5-8; j_call: TRBJ2-7; cdr3_aa: CASSLAGLAGPREQYF
cdr3_length: 15; v_call: TRBV19; j_call: TRBJ1-2; cdr3_aa: CASQRPGQGSYGYTF
cdr3_length: 12; v_call: TRBV5-8; j_call: TRBJ2-7; cdr3_aa: CASSSDSYEQYF
cdr3_length: 15; v_call: TRBV10-2; j_call: TRBJ1-6; cdr3_aa: CASSEGGHADSPLHF
cdr3_length: 14; v_call: TRBV6-5; j_call: TRBJ2-7; cdr3_aa: CASSYATGTGEQYF
cdr3_length: 17; v_call: TRBV7-2; j_call: TRBJ2-7; cdr3_aa: CASSLDWVGSGNYEQYF
cdr3_length: 13; v_call: TRBV9; j_call: TRBJ2-7; cdr3_aa: CASSVGTEYEQYF
cdr3_length: 14; v_call: TRBV4-3; j_call: TRBJ1-1; cdr3_aa: CASSRTGGGTEAFF
cdr3_length: 16; v_call: TRBV19; j_call: TRBJ2-2; cdr3_aa: CASSIVRLAYTGELFF
cdr3_length: 17; v_call: TRBV28; j_call: TRBJ2-7; cdr3_aa: CASSLRPSGRLTHEQYF
cdr3_length: 16; v_call: TRBV7-2; j_call: TRBJ1-3; cdr3_aa: CASSLHPGNQGNTIYF
cdr3_length: 15; v_call: TRBV6-2/TRBV6-3; j_call: TRBJ1-2; cdr3_aa: CASSYRQGVSLGYTF
cdr3_length: 14; v_call: TRBV5-1; j_call: TRBJ2-1; cdr3_aa: CASSFSESYNEQFF
cdr3_length: 13; v_call: TRBV28; j_call: TRBJ2-5; cdr3_aa: CASSLSGQETQYF
cdr3_length: 12; v_call: TRBV29-1; j_call: TRBJ1-1; cdr3_aa: CSVEVGGTEAFF
cdr3_length: 14; v_call: TRBV2; j_call: TRBJ2-7; cdr3_aa: CASIRASGSYEQYF
cdr3_length: 15; v_call: TRBV7-6; j_call: TRBJ2-7; cdr3_aa: CASSLAGSPSYEQYF